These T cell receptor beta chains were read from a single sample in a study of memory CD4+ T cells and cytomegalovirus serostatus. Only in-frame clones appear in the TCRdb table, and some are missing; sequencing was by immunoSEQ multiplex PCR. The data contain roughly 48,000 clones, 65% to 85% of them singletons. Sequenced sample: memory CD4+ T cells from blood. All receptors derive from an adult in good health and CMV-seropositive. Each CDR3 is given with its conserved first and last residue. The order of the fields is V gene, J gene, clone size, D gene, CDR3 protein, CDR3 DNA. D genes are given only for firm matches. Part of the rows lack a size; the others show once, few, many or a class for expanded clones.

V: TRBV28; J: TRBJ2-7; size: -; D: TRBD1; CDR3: CASRGSGQGSSYEQYF; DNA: TGTGCCAGCAGGGGTTCTGGACAGGGGTCCTCCTACGAGCAGTACTTC
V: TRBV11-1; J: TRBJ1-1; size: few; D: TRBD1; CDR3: CASSPRTGGSSEAFF; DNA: TGTGCCAGCAGTCCTAGGACAGGGGGCAGTTCTGAAGCTTTCTTT
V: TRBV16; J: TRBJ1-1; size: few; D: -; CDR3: CASSQSRVTEAFF; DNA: TGTGCCAGCAGCCAATCTAGGGTCACTGAAGCTTTCTTT
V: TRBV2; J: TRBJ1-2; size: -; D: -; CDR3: CASSEQGSAGYKPTGGYTF; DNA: TGTGCCAGCAGTGAACAAGGGTCGGCAGGGTACAAGCCAACGGGCGGCTACACCTTC
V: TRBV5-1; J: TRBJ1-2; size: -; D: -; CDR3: CASSLEQGYGYTF; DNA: TGCGCCAGCAGCTTGGAACAGGGCTATGGCTACACCTTC
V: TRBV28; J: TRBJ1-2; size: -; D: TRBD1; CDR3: CASSSYGDRGRGYTF; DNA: TGTGCCAGCAGTTCCTACGGGGACAGGGGGCGAGGCTACACCTTC
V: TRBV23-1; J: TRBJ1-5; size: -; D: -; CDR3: CASSQFLSPAGILPQHF; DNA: TGCGCCAGCAGTCAATTCTTATCCCCGGCTGGGATATTGCCCCAGCATTTT
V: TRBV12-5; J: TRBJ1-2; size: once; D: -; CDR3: CASSGFNYGYTF; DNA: TGTGCTAGTTCGGGTTTTAACTATGGCTACACCTTC
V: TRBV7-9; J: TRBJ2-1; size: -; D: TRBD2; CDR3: CASTLGLAGLSGNEQFF; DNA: TGTGCCAGCACCCTCGGGCTAGCGGGCCTCAGCGGGAATGAGCAGTTCTTC
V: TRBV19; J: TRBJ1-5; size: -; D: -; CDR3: CASSMIAPRNQPQHF; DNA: TGTGCCAGTAGTATGATAGCCCCCAGAAATCAGCCCCAGCATTTT
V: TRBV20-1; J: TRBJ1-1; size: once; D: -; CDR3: CSVPDSTEAFF; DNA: TGCAGTGTTCCCGACAGCACTGAAGCTTTCTTT
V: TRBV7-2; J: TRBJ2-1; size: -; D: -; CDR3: CASSLTPDIVNEQFF; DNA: TGTGCCAGCAGCCTCACCCCAGACATTGTAAATGAGCAGTTCTTC
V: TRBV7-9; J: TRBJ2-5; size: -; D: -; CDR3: CASSLGAFSEETQYF; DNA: TGTGCCAGCAGCCTAGGGGCCTTTTCGGAAGAGACCCAGTACTTC
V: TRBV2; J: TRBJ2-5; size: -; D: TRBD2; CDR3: CASSDREGPKSETQYF; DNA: TGTGCCAGCAGTGACCGGGAGGGACCCAAATCGGAGACCCAGTACTTC
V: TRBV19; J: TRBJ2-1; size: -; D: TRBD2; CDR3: CASRGLGLDEQFF; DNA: TGTGCCAGTAGGGGACTAGGTCTCGATGAGCAGTTCTTC
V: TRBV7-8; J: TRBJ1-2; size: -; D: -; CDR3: CASSLARASGKNNGYTF; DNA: TGTGCCAGCAGCTTAGCTCGGGCGTCAGGGAAAAACAATGGCTACACCTTC
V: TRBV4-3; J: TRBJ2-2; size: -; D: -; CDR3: CASSQGGTPPPGELFF; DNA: TGCGCCAGCAGCCAAGGTGGGACCCCACCACCCGGGGAGCTGTTTTTT
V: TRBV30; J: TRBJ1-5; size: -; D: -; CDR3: CAWANRASQPQHF; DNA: TGTGCCTGGGCCAACAGGGCGAGTCAGCCCCAGCATTTT
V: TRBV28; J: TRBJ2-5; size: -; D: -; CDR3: CASQGLFTQETQYF; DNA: TGTGCCAGTCAGGGCCTTTTTACCCAAGAGACCCAGTACTTC
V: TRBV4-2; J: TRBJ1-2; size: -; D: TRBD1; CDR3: CASSSQTGGFDGYTF; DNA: TGTGCCAGCAGCTCTCAGACAGGGGGCTTCGATGGCTACACCTTC
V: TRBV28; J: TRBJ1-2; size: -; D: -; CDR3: CASRLSYYGYTF; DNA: TGTGCCAGCAGACTCTCTTACTATGGCTACACCTTC
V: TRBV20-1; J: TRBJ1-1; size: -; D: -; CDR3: CSASDNTEAFF; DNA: TGCAGTGCCTCCGACAACACTGAAGCTTTCTTT
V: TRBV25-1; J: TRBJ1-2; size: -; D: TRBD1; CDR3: CASSPGQGALVNGYTF; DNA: TGTGCCAGCAGCCCGGGACAGGGGGCTCTCGTGAATGGCTACACCTTC